The subject of this entry is one TCR beta chain. The source of the sample is a study of naive and memory T cell subsets. The CDR3 runs to 17 residues. V trimming: 0 bases; J trimming: 9 bases; junction bases outside the gene matches: 12. Germline CDR1 is LGHNA and CDR2 is YSLEER. Two oligonucleotides, mixed equimolar, formed the beta constant-region primer covering TRBC1 and TRBC2. Ligated cDNA was amplified by four rounds of PCR with nested alpha and beta constant-region primers and SP2. TCRdb reprocessed the UMI-ligation and nested PCR reads with MiXCR, giving one entry per CDR3 protein. In the table there are 85,000 or so distinct CDR3 sequences, 9% of which are singletons.

The chain employs TRBV4-3 and TRBJ2-1; TRBD1 matches at 9 bases. The source material was naive CD8+ T cells from blood. The TCR originated in a human donor in good health. The CDR3 reads CASSQDRGTGGAGEQFF. The CDR3 nucleotides read TGCGCCAGCAGCCAAGATCGGGGAACAGGGGGCGCGGGTGAGCAGTTCTTC.